The 30 T cell receptor beta chains below all came from one sample that was sequenced in a study of T cells expressing NK-cell markers. TCRdb reprocessed the 5' RACE reads, with one entry per CDR3 protein and no DNA. The clone table shows roughly 390,000 distinct CDR3 sequences, with the ten largest holding 5% to 5.5%. Specimen: blood T cells: a sorted CD56 or NKG2C T cell subset, CD4+ or CD8+ T cells, or bulk PBMC T cells (not recorded which). The receptors stem from a man between 18 and 69 years old in good health.

The rearrangement uses TRBV4-2 and TRBJ2-1. Germline V gene sequence: CDR1 LGHNA, CDR2 YNFKEQ. This CDR3 is 15 amino acids long. The CDR3 reads CASSPRLTNYNEQFF.

CDR3: CASSSLGKGDNEQFF. The V and J genes are TRBV27 and TRBJ2-1; TCRdb's assignment of TRBD1 cannot be checked, as there is no DNA. The CDR3 is made up of 15 amino acids. CDR1 and CDR2 (germline): MNHEY, SMNVEV (reference sequence).

This sequence joins TRBV19 and TRBJ1-3. The CDR3 consists of 15 residues. Germline CDR1 and CDR2: LNHDA and SQIVND (reference sequence). CDR3: CASSINGFSGNTIYF.

The rearrangement links TRBV7-3 to TRBJ2-1; the D call from TCRdb, TRBD1, cannot be confirmed without DNA. This CDR3 is built from 15 residues. From germline, CDR1 is SGHTA and CDR2 FQGTGA. The CDR3 loop is CASSLQGALYNEQFF.

The chain joins TRBV30 to TRBJ2-1; TCRdb designates TRBD2, a call that cannot be tested without DNA. CDR3 length: 13 residues. CDR1 and CDR2 (germline): GTSNPN, SVGIG (reference sequence). The CDR3 loop is CALADYLVDEQFF.

J is TRBJ2-5 and V is TRBV14; TCRdb names TRBD2, which stays unverified in the absence of DNA. CDR3 length: 14 residues. The germline CDR1 and CDR2 sequences are SGHDN and FVKESK. The CDR3 loop is CASSRTTRFETQYF.

The chain recombines TRBV5-1 with TRBJ1-3; TCRdb indicates TRBD1, and absent DNA this call remains unverified. Germline CDR1 reads SGHRS; CDR2 reads YFSETQ. The CDR3 runs 16 residues. The chain's CDR3 is CASSRGQDNRGNTIYF.

This chain links TRBV6-5 with TRBJ1-2; as DNA is missing, the TRBD1 call by TCRdb cannot be tested. The CDR3 has 15 residues. Germline V lookup: CDR1 MNHEY, CDR2 SVGAGI. The CDR3 loop reads CASSPTPDRLHGYTF.

The chain links TRBV7-6 to TRBJ2-5; the D gene TCRdb calls, TRBD1, cannot be checked with no DNA. CDR1 and CDR2 (germline): SGHVS, FNYEAQ. The CDR3 extends over 14 amino acids. The CDR3 loop is CASSLVPGRETQYF.

The gene calls are TRBV6-1 and TRBJ2-1; the D call of TRBD2 rests on TCRdb alone, since no DNA is present to check it. This CDR3 has 15 residues. Germline assignment: CDR1 MNHNS and CDR2 SASEGT. The CDR3 protein is CASSLLAATNNEQFF.

The rearrangement uses TRBV10-3 and TRBJ2-7; lacking DNA, the TRBD1 call made by TCRdb goes unchecked. The length of the CDR3 is 15 residues. Germline lookup yields CDR1 ENHRY and CDR2 SYGVKD. CDR3 protein: CATIRHAGETYEQYF.

CDR3 region: CATSSAGQGVADTQYF. V and J are TRBV15 and TRBJ2-3; the D gene TCRdb calls, TRBD1, cannot be checked with no DNA. The CDR3 loop spans 16 amino acids. Germline CDR1 and CDR2: LNHNV and YYDKDF (reference sequence).

The chain recombines TRBV7-6 with TRBJ2-5; no DNA is available, so the TRBD2 call from TCRdb remains unchecked. The V gene's germline CDR1 is SGHVS and CDR2 FNYEAQ. The CDR3 is made up of 15 amino acids. CDR3 protein: CASSPLGLARETQYF.

The chain carries TRBV10-3 and TRBJ1-1; TCRdb gives TRBD1 as the D gene, but with no DNA this cannot be confirmed. Germline V CDR1 and CDR2: ENHRY, SYGVKD. The CDR3 totals 14 residues. The CDR3 spells CAISLDRGNTEAFF.

The genes are TRBV7-9 and TRBJ2-7; TCRdb lists TRBD2, though no DNA is available to test this call. CDR3 length: 17 residues. The germline gives CDR1 SEHNR, CDR2 FQNEAQ (reference sequence). The CDR3: CASSFLASGGFEYEQYF.

The V gene is TRBV5-1, the J gene TRBJ2-3; TCRdb's assignment of TRBD1 cannot be checked, as there is no DNA. This CDR3 has 15 residues. The V gene's germline CDR1 is SGHRS and CDR2 YFSETQ. CDR3 amino acids: CASSFLGQRTDTQYF.

The V call is TRBV27, the J call TRBJ2-2; absent DNA, TCRdb's TRBD1 call cannot be checked. This CDR3 comprises 14 residues. Germline CDR1 MNHEY, CDR2 SMNVEV (reference sequence). The chain's CDR3 is CASGSYGAGGELFF.

The chain uses TRBV5-1 and TRBJ2-5; the D gene TCRdb calls, TRBD1, cannot be checked with no DNA. This CDR3 has 15 residues. CDR1 and CDR2 (germline): SGHRS, YFSETQ. CDR3 sequence reads: CASKSGTGPKLTQYF.

The V gene is TRBV15, the J gene TRBJ2-3. Germline V gene data show CDR1 as LNHNV and CDR2 as YYDKDF (reference sequence). The CDR3 spans 15 residues. CDR3 in amino acids: CATSRDKPTADTQYF.

This chain connects TRBV7-2 to TRBJ1-5. Germline CDR1 and CDR2: SGHTA and FQGNSA. The length of the CDR3 is 14 residues. The CDR3 spells CASSWYSLDQPQHF.

The rearrangement links TRBV6-1 to TRBJ1-1; lacking DNA, the TRBD1 call made by TCRdb goes unchecked. This CDR3 is 14 amino acids long. CDR1 MNHNS and CDR2 SASEGT come from the germline V gene. This chain's CDR3 is CASNRRQQNTEAFF.

The V gene is TRBV7-9, the J gene TRBJ1-1. The CDR3 is 13 residues long. Germline CDR1 is SEHNR and CDR2 is FQNEAQ (reference sequence). The CDR3 here is CASSLFTNTEAFF.

This chain uses TRBV5-1 with TRBJ2-2. Germline assignment: CDR1 SGHRS and CDR2 YFSETQ. The CDR3 totals 12 residues. CDR3 in amino acids: CASRTQAGELFF. Together with reference TRBV5-1 and TRBJ2-2, the CDR3 gives the full variable domain: KAGVTQTPRYLIKTRGQQVTLSCSPISGHRSVSWYQQTPGQGLQFLFEYFSETQRNKGNFPGRFSGRQFSNSRSEMNVSTLELGDSALYLCASRTQAGELFFGEGSRLTVL.

V usage is TRBV3-1 and J usage is TRBJ1-2. CDR1 LGHDT and CDR2 YNNKEL come from the germline V gene (reference sequence). This CDR3 spans 11 amino acids. CDR3 residues: CASSHHRDYTF.

The chain joins TRBV12-5 to TRBJ2-7. Germline CDR1 LGHNT, CDR2 FRNRAP. The CDR3 loop spans 14 amino acids. CDR3 loop: CASGLAHRNHEQYF.

The rearrangement links TRBV12-3 or TRBV12-4 to TRBJ2-5; TCRdb returns TRBD2, unconfirmable since there is no DNA. The CDR3 extends over 15 amino acids. CDR3 sequence: CARHPGRDLKETQYF.

The chain has TRBV18 and TRBJ2-1; TCRdb selects TRBD2, and the lack of DNA leaves this call unchecked. CDR3 length equals 16 residues. Germline CDR1 and CDR2: KGHSH and LQKENI. The CDR3 reads CASSPPPGTRLNEQFF.

The chain recombines TRBV29-1 with TRBJ1-4. The CDR3 is made up of 12 amino acids. Germline V CDR1 and CDR2: SQVTM, ANQGSEA. The CDR3: CSVRLQNEKLFF.

The chain links TRBV15 to TRBJ1-2; TCRdb's assignment of TRBD1 cannot be checked, as there is no DNA. This CDR3 comprises 16 residues. Per germline, CDR1 LNHNV and CDR2 YYDKDF (reference sequence). The CDR3 protein is CATSSTGQEFFGGYTF.

CDR3 sequence reads: CASSTRSSAGGPVTTDTQYF. This chain joins TRBV11-2 and TRBJ2-3; TCRdb names TRBD2, which stays unverified in the absence of DNA. From germline, CDR1 is SGHAT and CDR2 FQNNGV. This CDR3 region has 20 residues.